One sample yielded the 19 T cell receptor beta chains listed below, sequenced in a study of response to subunit inactivated influenza vaccine. A single record per CDR3 protein comes from TCRdb applying MiXCR to the RT-PCR reads. The repertoire holds 750,000 to 850,000 distinct CDR3 sequences, about 18% seen once, with under 13% in the top ten. The starting material was PBMCs from blood, obtained roughly 5 days after vaccination. The receptors come from a man over 45 who received an inactivated influenza vaccine.

J is TRBJ2-1 and V is TRBV4-2; a weak D match, TRBD1 (5 bases). The germline V and J ends were trimmed by 0 bases and 2 bases, with 11 bases remaining between them. Germline values: CDR1 LGHNA, CDR2 YNFKEQ. This CDR3 has 16 residues. CDR3 DNA: TGTGCCAGCAGCCAAGATGGGGCAGGGCCCTACAATGAGCAGTTCTTC. Translation: CASSQDGAGPYNEQFF.

This clonotype has a handful of counts. The rearrangement joins TRBV12-3 or TRBV12-4 to TRBJ2-5, with TRBD2 as a possible D gene (6 bases). This CDR3 region has 18 residues. V was shortened by 5 bases and J by 4 bases, with 26 bases between the two germline ends. CDR3 sequence reads: CASSLGLEGVGIGETQYF. The CDR3 DNA is TGTGCCAGCAGTCTTGGGTTGGAGGGCGTGGGGATAGGAGAGACCCAGTACTTC.

The table lists this clonotype with a few counts. The chain links TRBV10-3 to TRBJ2-2; D perhaps matches TRBD2 (6 bases). Germline assignment: CDR1 ENHRY and CDR2 SYGVKD. The CDR3 is 17 residues long. The ends were cut back, 6 bases at V and 4 bases at J, with 21 bases in the middle. DNA for the CDR3: TGTGCCATCAGCCCCGGGACTTCCCTCTCGGGCACCGGGGAGCTGTTTTTT. This codes for CAISPGTSLSGTGELFF.

The CDR3 spells CASSVSTASYEQYF. In DNA form, the CDR3 reads TGTGCCAGCAGCGTCTCCACAGCGTCCTACGAGCAGTACTTC. The chain is built from TRBV9 and TRBJ2-7, with D uncertain. V was pared by 2 bases and J by 1 base, with 10 bases between. This CDR3 has 14 residues. Per germline, CDR1 SGDLS and CDR2 YYNGEE.

The gene calls are TRBV4-1 and TRBJ1-5, with D hard to call. This CDR3 comprises 13 residues. Germline-derived CDR1 and CDR2 are MGHRA and YSYEKL. V was cut by 0 bases and J by 5 bases, with 5 bases left in between. The DNA of the CDR3 is TGCGCCAGCAGCCAAGATCAAGATCAGCCCCAGCATTTT. As protein: CASSQDQDQPQHF.

The chain is built from TRBV27 and TRBJ2-7, with 9 positions matching TRBD2. Looked up from germline, CDR1 is MNHEY and CDR2 is SMNVEV (reference sequence). V shed 3 bases, J shed 0 bases, and the junction held 15 bases outside the gene matches. This CDR3 has 19 amino acids. The CDR3 nucleotides are TGTGCCAGCAGTTTTCGGCGACCCCTGAGCGGGGGGTTCTCCTACGAGCAGTACTTC. It is translated as CASSFRRPLSGGFSYEQYF.

The chain links TRBV12-3 or TRBV12-4 to TRBJ2-5; D is perhaps TRBD1 (7 bases). V gave up 6 bases and J gave up 2 bases, with 16 bases separating them. The CDR3 is made up of 15 amino acids. The CDR3 here is CASRQTGRSQETQYF. The CDR3 DNA reads as TGTGCCAGCAGGCAGACAGGGAGGTCTCAAGAGACCCAGTACTTC.

This clonotype was counted between two and nine times. The CDR3 DNA sequence: TGTGCCAGCAGACGGACAAGCACGGAAAATGAGCAGTTCTTC. Protein product: CASRRTSTENEQFF. The chain joins TRBV6-1 to TRBJ2-1; perhaps TRBD1 as D (5 bases). The length of the CDR3 is 14 residues. V lost 6 bases and J 7 bases, leaving 16 bases between the germline ends. Germline assignment: CDR1 MNHNS and CDR2 SASEGT.

This clonotype showed up many times. CDR3 amino acids: CASSRTYEQYF. DNA for the CDR3: TGTGCCAGCAGCCGGACCTACGAGCAGTACTTC. The rearrangement uses TRBV12-3 or TRBV12-4 and TRBJ2-7, with D uncertain. The CDR3 consists of 11 residues. Trimming stripped 6 bases from V and 2 bases from J, with 5 bases between.

V and J are TRBV5-1 and TRBJ2-5; D perhaps matches TRBD2 (5 bases). The germline V gene encodes CDR1 SGHRS and CDR2 YFSETQ. The CDR3 length is 17 residues. V shed 4 bases and J shed 5 bases, with 24 bases lying between them. CDR3 region: CASSLATLDPAFETQYF. CDR3 DNA: TGCGCCAGCAGCCTTGCGACACTAGACCCTGCGTTTGAGACCCAGTACTTC.

The V gene is TRBV2, the J gene TRBJ1-1; 7 positions agree with TRBD1. V gave up 5 bases and J gave up 4 bases; unmatched junction bases: 10. The CDR3 totals 15 residues. Germline loops: CDR1 SNHLY, CDR2 FYNNEI. CDR3 sequence reads: CASSKETGLPTEAFF. Here the CDR3 DNA reads TGTGCCAGCAGTAAAGAGACAGGGTTGCCCACTGAAGCTTTCTTT.

For this clonotype: The junction departs from germline at one end; a sequencing error may be responsible. The rearrangement links TRBV7-2 to TRBJ1-1, with no clear D. Germline lookup yields CDR1 SGHTA and CDR2 FQGNSA. The CDR3 is made up of 12 amino acids. The CDR3 DNA follows: TGTGCTAGCAGCTTAGAACGGCATGAAGCTTTCTTT. This codes for CASSLERHEAFF.

This clonotype was observed a handful of times. The chain is built from TRBV5-4 and TRBJ2-1; a weak D match, TRBD2 (6 bases). This CDR3 comprises 16 residues. With 4 bases removed from V and 3 bases from J, the gap between germline ends came to 17 bases. Germline CDR1 and CDR2: SGHNT and YYREEE (reference sequence). CDR3: CASSVGTELLYNEQFF. CDR3 in DNA: TGTGCCAGCAGCGTCGGGACTGAGCTTCTCTACAATGAGCAGTTCTTC.

The rearrangement joins TRBV5-1 to TRBJ2-1, with a tentative D call TRBD1 (6 bases). V shed 0 bases and J shed 3 bases, with 10 bases lying between them. Per the germline V gene, CDR1 is SGHRS and CDR2 is YFSETQ. This CDR3 is built from 15 residues. The CDR3 DNA is TGCGCCAGCAGCTTGGGTATAGGGGGCTACAATGAGCAGTTCTTC. Protein sequence: CASSLGIGGYNEQFF.

This clonotype was detected a few times. This chain joins TRBV4-2 and TRBJ2-3; D might be TRBD1 (5 bases). Germline V CDR1 and CDR2: LGHNA, YNFKEQ. The CDR3 consists of 15 residues. Trimming took off 0 bases at V and 1 base at J, with 8 bases between the two ends. CDR3 residues: CASSQEGAGTDTQYF. The CDR3 DNA reads TGTGCCAGCAGCCAAGAAGGGGCCGGCACAGATACGCAGTATTTT.

This clonotype was seen only a few times. This chain joins TRBV7-9 and TRBJ1-1; no clear D gene. The germline V gene encodes CDR1 SEHNR and CDR2 FQNEAQ (reference sequence). V lost 2 bases and J lost 5, with 18 bases in between. This CDR3 is 16 amino acids long. CDR3 protein: CASSLRPAMTGTEAFF. In DNA, the CDR3 is TGTGCCAGCAGCTTAAGGCCAGCCATGACTGGGACTGAAGCTTTCTTT.

This clonotype was seen more than once but under ten times. The chain links TRBV6-1 to TRBJ2-7, with a tentative D call TRBD1 (5 bases). Germline lookup yields CDR1 MNHNS and CDR2 SASEGT. The CDR3 has 12 residues. The V gene lost 4 bases and the J gene lost 4 bases, with 8 bases spanning the gap. For the CDR3, the DNA is TGTGCCAGCAGTGCCAGACAGTACGAGCAGTACTTC. Translated: CASSARQYEQYF.

This clonotype showed up many times. CDR3 in amino acids: CAISEKGYNEQFF. The CDR3 DNA reads TGTGCCATCAGTGAAAAGGGTTACAATGAGCAGTTCTTC. The chain is built from TRBV10-3 and TRBJ2-1; D is unresolved. Deletions cut 3 bases from V and 4 bases from J, with 7 bases between. The CDR3 consists of 13 residues. From germline, CDR1 is ENHRY and CDR2 SYGVKD.

This clonotype was detected only once. This chain joins TRBV9 and TRBJ2-3, with D maybe TRBD2 (6 bases). Trimming removed 0 bases from V and 0 bases from J, with 8 bases in between. CDR3 length: 15 residues. Germline V gives CDR1 SGDLS, CDR2 YYNGEE. CDR3 amino acids: CASSVAGTSTDTQYF. The CDR3 DNA is TGTGCCAGCAGCGTAGCGGGGACTAGCACAGATACGCAGTATTTT.